This T cell receptor (beta chain) was obtained from a study of shared clonotypes between healthy human individuals. Study-level findings and limits: Since donors were few, the genetic and exposure-history diversity represented was limited.

Deep was the level at which the assay was run. Produced via immunoSEQ multiplex PCR; TCRdb's table is partial and in-frame only. The table shows some 450,000 clones, with more than 70% occurring only once. The CDR3 contains 12 residues. Trimming removed 10 bases from V and 8 bases from J, with 17 bases in between. Germline CDR1 MNHNY, CDR2 SVGAGI (reference sequence). This clone came up once. The antigen is not known. The specimen sequenced was PBMCs. This receptor was identified in a woman in her thirties or forties in good health. Some clones in this sample may be carry-over from other donors' samples. The J gene is TRBJ1-2, the V gene TRBV6-6, with D possibly TRBD1 on 5 matching bases. The CDR3 nucleotides are TGTGCCACCCCCCACCTTAGGGACGGCTACACCTTC. Translating gives CATPHLRDGYTF.